This entry lists 6 T cell receptor beta chains sequenced from one sample in a study of T cell repertoires in cytomegalovirus infection. TCRdb itself ran the reads through MiXCR, one entry per CDR3 protein. Among about 340,000 distinct CDR3 sequences listed, under 35% were seen once. These TCRs' antigens remain unknown. Sequenced material: cultured PBMCs, taken from culture after CMV antigen stimulation. The receptors were gathered from a human donor in good health (CMV status not recorded). Some clones in this sample may be carry-over from other donors' samples.

V and J are TRBV27 and TRBJ1-5, with D maybe TRBD1 (6 bases). The V end was cut by 2 bases, the J end by 6 bases, with 11 bases between. Germline V CDR1 and CDR2: MNHEY, SMNVEV (reference sequence). The CDR3 consists of 14 residues. The CDR3 nucleotides read TGTGCCAGCAGTTTAGGCAGGGGCGGTCAGCCCCAGCATTTT. It yields the protein CASSLGRGGQPQHF.

This clonotype showed up many times. J is TRBJ2-6 and V is TRBV13; no definite D call. V gave up 1 base and J gave up 6 bases, with 13 bases separating them. This CDR3 contains 16 residues. Germline V lookup: CDR1 PRHDT, CDR2 FYEKMQ (reference sequence). CDR3 bases: TGTGCCAGCAGCTTAGTAGGCAACGGAAAGGCCAACGTCCTGACTTTC. Protein: CASSLVGNGKANVLTF.

The V gene is TRBV3-1, the J gene TRBJ2-7, with 8 bases identical to TRBD2. This CDR3 contains 16 residues. CDR1 is LGHDT and CDR2 is YNNKEL in the germline V gene (reference sequence). Losses at the gene ends were 1 base for V and 0 bases for J; bases not matched to a gene: 5. The CDR3 reads CASSQGERGPSYEQYF. CDR3 in DNA: TGTGCCAGCAGCCAAGGGGAGCGGGGGCCCTCCTACGAGCAGTACTTC.

The chain uses TRBV20-1 and TRBJ1-5; 7 positions agree with TRBD1. The CDR3 loop spans 13 amino acids. Germline V gene sequence: CDR1 DFQATT, CDR2 SNEGSKA (reference sequence). V lost 6 bases to trimming and J lost 4 bases; unmatched junction nucleotides: 6. The CDR3 DNA follows: TGCAGTGCGGGCGGGACAGCAAATCAGCCCCAGCATTTT. Encoded protein: CSAGGTANQPQHF.

V usage is TRBV20-1 and J usage is TRBJ2-2; D could derive from TRBD1 or TRBD2 (5 bases each). V lost 5 bases and J lost 1, with 11 bases in between. The CDR3 consists of 14 residues. CDR1 and CDR2 from the germline V gene are DFQATT and SNEGSKA (reference sequence). This CDR3 is CSAPGRQNTGELFF. The CDR3 DNA reads TGCAGTGCTCCGGGACGGCAGAACACCGGGGAGCTGTTTTTT.

The V call is TRBV7-2, the J call TRBJ2-1; D is uncertain. The germline V gene encodes CDR1 SGHTA and CDR2 FQGNSA. Trimming left V 6 bases short and J 6 bases short, with 12 bases between. The CDR3 is 13 amino acids. The CDR3 DNA follows: TGTGCCAGCAGTTCTGGCGGCACCAATGAGCAGTTCTTC. Its translation is CASSSGGTNEQFF.